The text below deals with one TCR beta chain. This CDR3 comprises 13 residues. The V and J ends lost 3 bases and 13 bases respectively, with 13 bases between them. Assay used: immunoSEQ multiplex PCR; TCRdb lists only in-frame clones, some missing. The sample yields 300,000 to 400,000 clones, nearly 95% seen once. This sample stems from a study of brain T cells in children with intractable seizures. Time point described: blood from clinic visit 5 months post-surgery; TSC patient then seizure free. The sequenced sample was peripheral blood, obtained more than 4 months after surgery. V gene TRBV12-3 or TRBV12-4 combines with J gene TRBJ1-6; no firm D call. The TCR comes from a boy younger than two with tuberous sclerosis and intractable seizures. In DNA form, the CDR3 reads TGTGCCAGCAGTTTGATCGGGGAGACCCCCCTCCACTTT. Protein product: CASSLIGETPLHF.